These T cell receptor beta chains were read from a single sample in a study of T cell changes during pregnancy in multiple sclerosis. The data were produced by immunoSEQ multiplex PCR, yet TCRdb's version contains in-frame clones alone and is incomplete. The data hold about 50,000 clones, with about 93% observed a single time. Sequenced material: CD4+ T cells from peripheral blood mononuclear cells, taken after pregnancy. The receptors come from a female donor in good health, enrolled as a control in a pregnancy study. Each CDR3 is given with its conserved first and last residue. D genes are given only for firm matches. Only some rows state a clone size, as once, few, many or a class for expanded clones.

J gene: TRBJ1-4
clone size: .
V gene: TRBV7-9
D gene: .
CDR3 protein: CASSSRTGFNEKLFF
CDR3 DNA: TGTGCCAGCAGCTCCCGAACAGGGTTTAATGAAAAACTGTTTTTT

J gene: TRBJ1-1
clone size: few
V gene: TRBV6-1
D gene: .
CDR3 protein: CASSGTDLTEAFF
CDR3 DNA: TGTGCCAGCAGTGGGACAGATCTTACTGAAGCTTTCTTT

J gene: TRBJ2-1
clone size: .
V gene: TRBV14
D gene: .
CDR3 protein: CASSLSRNEQFF
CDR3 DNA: TGTGCCAGCAGCCTAAGTAGAAATGAGCAGTTCTTC

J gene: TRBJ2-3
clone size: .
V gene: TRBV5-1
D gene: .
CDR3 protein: CASSLNSGLADRTDTQYF
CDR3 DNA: TGCGCCAGCAGCCTGAATAGTGGGTTAGCGGACCGCACAGATACGCAGTATTTT

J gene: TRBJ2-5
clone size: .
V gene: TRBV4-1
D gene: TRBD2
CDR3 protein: CASSGRTSGSSLGETQYF
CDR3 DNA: TGCGCCAGCAGTGGTCGGACTAGCGGGAGCTCGTTGGGAGAGACCCAGTACTTC

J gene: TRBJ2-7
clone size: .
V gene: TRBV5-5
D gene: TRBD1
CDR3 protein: CASSLEGQGLEQYF
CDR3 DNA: TGTGCCAGCAGTTTAGAGGGACAGGGGCTTGAGCAGTACTTC

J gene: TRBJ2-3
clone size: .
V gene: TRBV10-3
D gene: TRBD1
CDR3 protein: CAISESGQGGKDTQYF
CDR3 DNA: TGTGCCATCAGTGAGTCAGGACAGGGTGGGAAAGATACGCAGTATTTT

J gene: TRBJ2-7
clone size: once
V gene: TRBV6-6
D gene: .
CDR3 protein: CASSAGTGTYEQYF
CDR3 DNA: TGTGCCAGCAGTGCCGGGACTGGGACCTACGAGCAGTACTTC

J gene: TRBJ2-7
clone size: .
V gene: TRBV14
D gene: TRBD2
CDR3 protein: CASSRTSGSLYEQYF
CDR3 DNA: TGTGCCAGCAGCCGGACTAGCGGGAGCCTCTACGAGCAGTACTTC

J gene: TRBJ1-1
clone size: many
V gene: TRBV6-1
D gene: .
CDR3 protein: CASSRITGTEAFF
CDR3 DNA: TGTGCCAGCAGTAGGATAACAGGGACTGAAGCTTTCTTT

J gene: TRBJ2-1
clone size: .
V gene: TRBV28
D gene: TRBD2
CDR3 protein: CATMEGSSGRHEQFF
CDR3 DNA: TGTGCCACCATGGAAGGTTCTAGCGGGAGGCATGAGCAGTTCTTC

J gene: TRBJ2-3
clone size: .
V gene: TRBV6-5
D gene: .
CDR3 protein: CASSSWRGQDTQYF
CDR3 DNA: TGTGCCAGCAGTTCCTGGAGGGGGCAGGATACGCAGTATTTT

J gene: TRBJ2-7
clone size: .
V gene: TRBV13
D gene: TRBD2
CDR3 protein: CASSLSHRRTSGGGEQYF
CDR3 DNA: TGTGCCAGCAGCTTGTCCCACCGCCGGACTAGCGGGGGCGGGGAGCAGTACTTC

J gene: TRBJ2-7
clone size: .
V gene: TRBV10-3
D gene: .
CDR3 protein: CAISDMGGLYEQYF
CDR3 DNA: TGTGCCATCAGTGATATGGGGGGATTATACGAGCAGTACTTC

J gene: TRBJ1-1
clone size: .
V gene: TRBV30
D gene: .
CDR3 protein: CAWSSTGFGTEAFF
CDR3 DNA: TGTGCCTGGAGTAGTACAGGGTTTGGGACTGAAGCTTTCTTT

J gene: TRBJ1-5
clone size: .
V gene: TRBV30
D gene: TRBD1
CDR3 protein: CAWSRGQGGDQPQHF
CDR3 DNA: TGTGCCTGGAGTAGGGGACAGGGAGGGGATCAGCCCCAGCATTTT

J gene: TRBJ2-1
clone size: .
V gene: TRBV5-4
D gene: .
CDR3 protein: CASSLNGGRGHNEQFF
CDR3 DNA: TGTGCCAGCAGCTTGAATGGGGGGAGAGGTCACAATGAGCAGTTCTTC

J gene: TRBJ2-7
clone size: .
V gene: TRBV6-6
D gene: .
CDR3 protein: CASSYGRENGNEQYF
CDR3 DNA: TGTGCCAGCAGTTACGGTCGAGAAAACGGGAACGAGCAGTACTTC

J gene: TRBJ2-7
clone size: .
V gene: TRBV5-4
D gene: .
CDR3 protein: CASSLGARVDEQYF
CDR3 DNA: TGTGCCAGCAGCCTAGGGGCCAGGGTAGACGAGCAGTACTTC

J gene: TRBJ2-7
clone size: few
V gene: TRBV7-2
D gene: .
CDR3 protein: CASSLIRSYEQYF
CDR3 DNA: TGTGCCAGCAGCTTAATCCGGTCCTACGAGCAGTACTTC

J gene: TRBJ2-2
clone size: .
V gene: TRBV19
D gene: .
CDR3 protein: CASSPSGGDPNTGELFF
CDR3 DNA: TGTGCCAGTAGCCCCTCCGGGGGAGATCCCAACACCGGGGAGCTGTTTTTT

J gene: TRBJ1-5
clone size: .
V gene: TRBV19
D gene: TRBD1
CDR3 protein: CASSRPGQGPREPQHF
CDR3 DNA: TGTGCCAGTAGCCGACCGGGACAGGGGCCTAGAGAACCCCAGCATTTT

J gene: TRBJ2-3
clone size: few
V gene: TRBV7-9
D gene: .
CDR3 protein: CASSPGISGNTQYF
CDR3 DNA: TGTGCCAGCAGCCCGGGTATTTCAGGGAATACGCAGTATTTT

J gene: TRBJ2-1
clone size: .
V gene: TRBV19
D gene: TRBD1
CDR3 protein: CASRLDRSSYNEQFF
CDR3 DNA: TGTGCCAGTAGGTTGGACAGGAGCTCCTACAATGAGCAGTTCTTC

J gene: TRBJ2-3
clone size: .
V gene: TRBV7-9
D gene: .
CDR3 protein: CASSQRRDTQYF
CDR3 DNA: TGTGCCAGCAGCCAGCGGAGGGATACGCAGTATTTT

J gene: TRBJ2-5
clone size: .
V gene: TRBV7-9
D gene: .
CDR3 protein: CASSFTSSQETQYF
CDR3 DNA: TGTGCCAGCAGCTTTACTAGCTCCCAAGAGACCCAGTACTTC

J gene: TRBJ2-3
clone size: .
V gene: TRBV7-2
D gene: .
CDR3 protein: CASSRGGSGWADTQYF
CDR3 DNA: TGTGCCAGCAGTAGGGGGGGTTCAGGCTGGGCAGATACGCAGTATTTT

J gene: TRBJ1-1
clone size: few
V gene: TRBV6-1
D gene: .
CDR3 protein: CASTLAVMNTEAFF
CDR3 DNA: TGTGCCAGCACTTTGGCAGTCATGAACACTGAAGCTTTCTTT

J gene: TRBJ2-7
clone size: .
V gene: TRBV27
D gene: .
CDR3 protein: CASTPRQGLYEQYF
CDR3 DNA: TGTGCCAGCACCCCCAGGCAGGGCCTCTACGAGCAGTACTTC

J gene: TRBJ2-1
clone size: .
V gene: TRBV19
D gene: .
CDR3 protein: CASRGPGGSYNEQFF
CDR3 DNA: TGTGCCAGTAGGGGCCCCGGGGGCTCCTACAATGAGCAGTTCTTC

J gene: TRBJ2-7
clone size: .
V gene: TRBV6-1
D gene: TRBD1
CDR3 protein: CASTRRTGGNYEQYF
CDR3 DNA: TGTGCCAGCACCCGGAGGACAGGGGGCAACTACGAGCAGTACTTC

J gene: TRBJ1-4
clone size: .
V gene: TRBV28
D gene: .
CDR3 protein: CASRRDPRGGEGSTNEKLFF
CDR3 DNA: TGTGCCAGCAGACGCGACCCGAGGGGGGGCGAAGGTTCTACTAATGAAAAACTGTTTTTT

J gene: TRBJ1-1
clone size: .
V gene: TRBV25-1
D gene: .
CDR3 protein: CASSGGANTEAFF
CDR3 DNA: TGTGCCAGCAGTGGAGGTGCCAACACTGAAGCTTTCTTT

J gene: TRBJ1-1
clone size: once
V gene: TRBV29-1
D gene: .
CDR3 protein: CSVSSGVNTEAFF
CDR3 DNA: TGCAGCGTTAGTTCAGGGGTTAACACTGAAGCTTTCTTT

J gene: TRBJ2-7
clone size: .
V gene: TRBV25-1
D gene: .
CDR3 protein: CASSDQGLHLSDEQYF
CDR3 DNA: TGTGCCAGCAGTGATCAAGGACTCCATCTCAGTGACGAGCAGTACTTC

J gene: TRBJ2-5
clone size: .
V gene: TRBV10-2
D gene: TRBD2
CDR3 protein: CASTPLGLARGAQYF
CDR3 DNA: TGCGCCAGCACTCCCCTCGGACTAGCCCGGGGGGCCCAGTACTTC

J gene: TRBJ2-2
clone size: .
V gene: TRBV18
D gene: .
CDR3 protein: CASSPPRNTGELFF
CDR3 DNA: TGTGCCAGCTCACCACCTAGGAACACCGGGGAGCTGTTTTTT

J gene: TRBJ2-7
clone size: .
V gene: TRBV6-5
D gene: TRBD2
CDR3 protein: CASSSGTSGGGEQYF
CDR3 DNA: TGTGCCAGCAGTAGCGGGACTAGCGGTGGGGGCGAGCAGTACTTC

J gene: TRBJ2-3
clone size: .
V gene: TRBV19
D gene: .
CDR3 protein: CASTRFGGGMWSPTDTQYF
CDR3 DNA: TGTGCCAGTACTCGGTTTGGAGGTGGGATGTGGTCCCCCACAGATACGCAGTATTTT

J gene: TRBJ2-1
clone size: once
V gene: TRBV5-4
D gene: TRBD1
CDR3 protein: CASSAPTGVDEQFF
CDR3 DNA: TGTGCCAGCAGCGCGCCGACAGGGGTCGATGAGCAGTTCTTC

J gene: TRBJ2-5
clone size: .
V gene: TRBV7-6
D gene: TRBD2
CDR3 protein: CASSSREANLQETQYF
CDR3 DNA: TGTGCCAGCAGCTCCCGGGAGGCGAACTTACAAGAGACCCAGTACTTC

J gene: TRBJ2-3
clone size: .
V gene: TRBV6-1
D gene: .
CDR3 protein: CASSERPGTSTDTQYF
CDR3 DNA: TGTGCCAGCAGTGAAAGGCCGGGGACTAGCACAGATACGCAGTATTTT

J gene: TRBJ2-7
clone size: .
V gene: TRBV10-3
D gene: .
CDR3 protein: CAISDRDYEQYF
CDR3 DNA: TGTGCCATCAGTGACCGCGATTACGAGCAGTACTTC

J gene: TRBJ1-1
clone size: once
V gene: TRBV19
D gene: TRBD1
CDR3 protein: CATRVTGGTEAFF
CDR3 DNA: TGTGCCACCAGGGTAACAGGGGGCACTGAAGCTTTCTTT

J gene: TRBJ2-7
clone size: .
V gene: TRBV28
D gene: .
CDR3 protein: CASTPTRYYEQYF
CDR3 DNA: TGTGCCAGCACCCCGACTAGATACTACGAGCAGTACTTC

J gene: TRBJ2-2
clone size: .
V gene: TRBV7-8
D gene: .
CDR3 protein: CASRPGLANTGELFF
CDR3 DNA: TGTGCCAGCAGGCCGGGACTCGCGAACACCGGGGAGCTGTTTTTT

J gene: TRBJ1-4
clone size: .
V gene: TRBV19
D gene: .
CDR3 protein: CASRRQDPFEKLFF
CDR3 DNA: TGTGCCAGTAGAAGACAGGACCCTTTTGAAAAACTGTTTTTT

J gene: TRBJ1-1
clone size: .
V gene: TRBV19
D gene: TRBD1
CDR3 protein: CASSTRTGWNTEAFF
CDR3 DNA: TGTGCCAGTAGTACTAGGACAGGATGGAACACTGAAGCTTTCTTT

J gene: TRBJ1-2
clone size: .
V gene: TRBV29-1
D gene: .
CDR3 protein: CSAAGSNYGYTF
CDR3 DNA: TGCAGCGCCGCAGGATCCAACTATGGCTACACCTTC

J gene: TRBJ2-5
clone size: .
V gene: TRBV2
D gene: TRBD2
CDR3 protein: CASTLAVQETQYF
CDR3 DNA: TGTGCCAGCACTCTAGCGGTTCAAGAGACCCAGTACTTC

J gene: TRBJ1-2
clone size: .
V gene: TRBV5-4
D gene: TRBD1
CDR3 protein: CASSKEQGATGTF
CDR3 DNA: TGTGCCAGCAGCAAAGAACAGGGGGCGACGGGGACCTTC

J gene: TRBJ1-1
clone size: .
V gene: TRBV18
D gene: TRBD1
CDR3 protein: CASSGRPGQGAPVKEAFF
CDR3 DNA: TGTGCCAGCTCAGGTCGACCGGGACAGGGGGCTCCGGTGAAGGAAGCTTTCTTT

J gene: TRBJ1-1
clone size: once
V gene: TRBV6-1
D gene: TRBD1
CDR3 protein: CASRATGEVAEAFF
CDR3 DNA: TGTGCCAGCAGAGCGACAGGGGAAGTAGCTGAAGCTTTCTTT

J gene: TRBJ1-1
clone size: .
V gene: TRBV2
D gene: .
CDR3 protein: CASSRQTGPRAFF
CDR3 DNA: TGTGCCAGCAGCCGCCAGACTGGTCCTCGAGCTTTCTTT

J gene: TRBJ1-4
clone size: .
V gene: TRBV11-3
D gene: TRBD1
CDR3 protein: CASSSRGSRGPLETNEKLFF
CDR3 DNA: TGTGCCAGCAGCTCGAGAGGGAGCAGGGGGCCTCTGGAAACTAATGAAAAACTGTTTTTT

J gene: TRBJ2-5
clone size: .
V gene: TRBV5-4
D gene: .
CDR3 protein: CASRKLAGETQYF
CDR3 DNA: TGTGCCAGCAGAAAACTAGCCGGGGAGACCCAGTACTTC

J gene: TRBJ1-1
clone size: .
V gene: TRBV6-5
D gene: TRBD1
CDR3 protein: CASSPRQGRHTEAFF
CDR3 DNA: TGTGCCAGCAGTCCGAGACAGGGGAGGCACACTGAAGCTTTCTTT

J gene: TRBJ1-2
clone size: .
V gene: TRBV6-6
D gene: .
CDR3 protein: CASSYYAPDGYTF
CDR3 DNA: TGTGCCAGCAGTTACTACGCTCCGGATGGCTACACCTTC